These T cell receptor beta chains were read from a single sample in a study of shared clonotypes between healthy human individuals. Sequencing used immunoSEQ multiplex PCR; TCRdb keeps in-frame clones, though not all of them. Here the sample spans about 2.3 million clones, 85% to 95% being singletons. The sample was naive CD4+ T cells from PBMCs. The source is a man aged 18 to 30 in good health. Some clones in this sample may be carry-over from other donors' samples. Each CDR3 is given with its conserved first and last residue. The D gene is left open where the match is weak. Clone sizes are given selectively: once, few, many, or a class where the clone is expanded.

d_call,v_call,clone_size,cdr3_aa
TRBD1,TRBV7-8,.,CASSLSQGATEAFF
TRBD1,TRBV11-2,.,CASSFGQAGQYF
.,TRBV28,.,CASTLSATGANVLTF
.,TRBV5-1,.,CASSLGGGTEAFF
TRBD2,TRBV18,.,CASSRELAGGPNTGELFF
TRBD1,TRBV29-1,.,CSAHRGNTEAFF
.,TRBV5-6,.,CASSFREADTQYF
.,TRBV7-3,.,CASSSRRDTEQYF
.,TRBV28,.,CASSLRSGYEKLFF
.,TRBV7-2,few,CASSLDRRNYGYTF
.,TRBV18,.,CASSPSAGANEQFF
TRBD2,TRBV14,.,CASSPLAGVDTGELFF
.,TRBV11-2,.,CASSLDRRGRQWLHEQYF
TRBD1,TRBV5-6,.,CASSLQGARTEAFF
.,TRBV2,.,CASSEAGSPRYEQYF
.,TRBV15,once,CATSRGGPGVGYTF
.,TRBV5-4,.,CASSLAGYRAEAFF
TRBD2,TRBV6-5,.,CASQNLGGSKNIQYF
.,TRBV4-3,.,CASSQDIRETQYF
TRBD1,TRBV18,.,CASSLTGKPPSDRTLAKNIQYF
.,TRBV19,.,CASSTYRGTDTQYF
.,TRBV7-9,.,CASSPSRYEQYF
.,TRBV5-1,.,CASSPRGVGYETQYF
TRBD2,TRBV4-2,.,CASSPPPGGETQYF
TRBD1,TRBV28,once,CASSPRGGGETQYF
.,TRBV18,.,CASSPGAGTYEQYF
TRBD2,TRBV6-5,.,CASQRREASNEQFF
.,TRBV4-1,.,CASSPGRAPETQYF
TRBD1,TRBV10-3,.,CASGPTGTGAGQYF
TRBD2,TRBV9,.,CASSVGNSGSKNEQFF
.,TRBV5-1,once,CASSLYNSGANVLTF
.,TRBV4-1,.,CASSQGRAGLDTQYF
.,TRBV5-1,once,CASSSLRGGNTGELFF
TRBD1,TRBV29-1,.,CSVERGLADTQYF
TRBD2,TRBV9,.,CASSVAGVAGAAYNEQFF
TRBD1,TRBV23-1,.,CASGLGVDRGRPQHF
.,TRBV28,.,CASSPGYNYGYTF
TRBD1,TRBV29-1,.,CSVNRLRGTGLFEQFF
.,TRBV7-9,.,CASSLSTSRTYEQYF
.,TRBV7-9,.,CASSFGAGSTDTQYF
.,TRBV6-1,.,CASSELRGRAGYTF
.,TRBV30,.,CAWSGVGSRMNTEAFF
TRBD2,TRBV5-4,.,CASSLNPPAGATGELFF
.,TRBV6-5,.,CASSYYGGGRYEQYF
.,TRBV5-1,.,CASSLGGSLNEQFF
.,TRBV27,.,CASSLFPRGPSSYEQYF
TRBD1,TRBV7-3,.,CASSSGTGTYEQYF
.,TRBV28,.,CASRKGTARDEQYF
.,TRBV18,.,CASSMDRLIYEQYF
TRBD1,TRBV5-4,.,CASSFTGGSEQFF
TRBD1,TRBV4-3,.,CASSQDILGTAEQYF
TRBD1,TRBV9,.,CASSVLTGSTGELFF
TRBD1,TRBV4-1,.,CASSHRDSNTGELFF